These T cell receptor beta chains were read from a single sample in a study of patients and donors after allogeneic stem cell transplantation. TCRdb independently ran MiXCR on the RT-PCR reads; one entry per CDR3 protein. Among some 960,000 distinct CDR3 sequences listed, under 20% were seen once. The sample taken for sequencing was blood, either unsorted or a sorted T cell fraction (not recorded which). Receptors were obtained from a human donor who was either an allogeneic HSCT recipient or a stem cell or donor lymphocyte infusion donor (not recorded which). It is not recorded whose cells these are; they may come from a transplant donor. CDR3s include the opening cysteine and the closing phenylalanine or tryptophan. D genes are given only for firm matches. Clone size is shown for a subset of rows, as once, few, many or a class of expanded clone.

V gene	J gene	D gene	clone size	CDR3 DNA	CDR3 protein
TRBV18	TRBJ1-4	NA	few	TGTGCCAGCCGTGACGGGGATGAAAAACTGTTTTTT	CASRDGDEKLFF
TRBV5-6	TRBJ2-4	NA	few	TGTGCCAGCAGCTTGATACTAGACCCCAAAAACATTCAGTACTTC	CASSLILDPKNIQYF
TRBV6-1	TRBJ1-2	NA	NA	TGTGCCAGCTCTCCGGAGGGTATCTATGGCTACACCTTC	CASSPEGIYGYTF
TRBV15	TRBJ2-5	NA	NA	TGTGCCACCAGCAGAGATGGGGGGAAACAAGAGACCCAGTACTTC	CATSRDGGKQETQYF
TRBV7-7	TRBJ2-7	TRBD2	NA	TGTGCCAGCAGCTCTCGACCGGGACTAGGGGTACGAGGGCAGTACTTC	CASSSRPGLGVRGQYF
TRBV3-1	TRBJ2-7	TRBD1	NA	TGTGCCAGCAGCCAATTGGGACAGGGTACCGAGCAGTACTTC	CASSQLGQGTEQYF
TRBV3-1	TRBJ2-7	TRBD2	once	TGTGCCAGCAGCCCGCTTACGGGACTAGCGCTCGACGAGCAGTACTTC	CASSPLTGLALDEQYF
TRBV4-1	TRBJ1-4	NA	NA	TGCGCCAGCAGCCTAAACGAAGATAGTGAAAAACTGTTTTTT	CASSLNEDSEKLFF
TRBV20-1	TRBJ2-1	NA	NA	TGCAGTGCTAGTCACAGGGTTTCCACTGAGCAGTTCTTC	CSASHRVSTEQFF
TRBV7-6	TRBJ1-2	NA	NA	TGTGCCAGCAGCTCTAGGGGTCCACGGGACTATGGCTACACCTTC	CASSSRGPRDYGYTF
TRBV10-3	TRBJ2-2	TRBD2	few	TGTGCCATCAGTGCGACTAGCTCCTCTGCCGGGGAGCTGTTTTTT	CAISATSSSAGELFF
TRBV20-1	TRBJ2-1	NA	NA	TGCAGTGCTAGAGGAGAGGGCGGGAAGTCTGAGCAGTTCTTC	CSARGEGGKSEQFF
TRBV14	TRBJ1-1	NA	few	TGTGCCAGCAGCTTTTTTGGGGGCAACACTGAAGCTTTCTTT	CASSFFGGNTEAFF
TRBV10-3	TRBJ1-2	TRBD1	NA	TGTGCCATCATCGGGACAGGGGGTTCTGGCTACACCTTC	CAIIGTGGSGYTF
TRBV18	TRBJ2-7	NA	NA	TGTGCCAGCTCACCCGCCCCCCTCCGGACCCCCTACGAGCAGTACTTC	CASSPAPLRTPYEQYF
TRBV5-1	TRBJ2-2	NA	few	TGCGCCAGCAGTGAACGAGGGGGGATTAGGAACACCGGGGAGCTGTTTTTT	CASSERGGIRNTGELFF
TRBV4-1	TRBJ2-5	TRBD2	few	TGCGCCAGCAGCCAAGTATCGAGCGGGGGGAAGGAGACCCAGTACTTC	CASSQVSSGGKETQYF
TRBV2	TRBJ2-5	TRBD2	few	TGTGCCAGCACGGGAGGGGAATTGGAGACCCAGTACTTC	CASTGGELETQYF
TRBV5-1	TRBJ2-5	TRBD1	many	TGCGCCAGCAGCCCTTCCGGGACAGGGGAAGAGACCCAGTACTTC	CASSPSGTGEETQYF
TRBV7-9	TRBJ1-2	NA	many	TGTGCCAGCAGCCCCTTTCCTTTCCAGGCAGGGGAAAACGGCTACACCTTC	CASSPFPFQAGENGYTF
TRBV4-2	TRBJ2-7	NA	NA	TGTGCCAGCAGCACTGACCGGGACGGATTACTTTACGAGCAGTACTTC	CASSTDRDGLLYEQYF
TRBV28	TRBJ2-3	TRBD2	NA	TGTGCCAGCAGTGTACTAGCGGGCACAGATACGCAGTATTTT	CASSVLAGTDTQYF
TRBV5-1	TRBJ2-2	NA	few	TGCGCCAGCAGCCCACCGTTAGGGGGGGAGCTGTTTTTT	CASSPPLGGELFF
TRBV20-1	TRBJ1-2	NA	NA	TGCAGTGCTAGAGACCGAGACAGCGACTATGGCTACACCTTC	CSARDRDSDYGYTF
TRBV12-3/TRBV12-4	TRBJ2-1	NA	NA	TGTGCCAGCAGCCCCCCGACAGTCTACAATGAGCAGTTCTTC	CASSPPTVYNEQFF
TRBV2	TRBJ2-5	TRBD1	NA	TGTGCCAGTGGACAGGGCCTAGAGACCCAGTACTTC	CASGQGLETQYF
TRBV20-1	TRBJ2-7	TRBD2	NA	TGCAGTGCACCGCTCCCGGGACTACGGGATCACGAGCAGTACTTC	CSAPLPGLRDHEQYF
TRBV20-1	TRBJ2-3	TRBD2	few	TGCAGTGCTCAATCTCCCGGGACTAGCGCTACAGATACGCAGTATTTT	CSAQSPGTSATDTQYF
TRBV4-3	TRBJ1-5	TRBD1	few	TGCGCCAGCAGCCAAGACCACAGGGGTAACCAGCCCCAGCATTTT	CASSQDHRGNQPQHF
TRBV12-3/TRBV12-4	TRBJ1-2	NA	NA	TGTGCCAGCAGTTTCTCAGGGAAAGGCTACACCTTC	CASSFSGKGYTF
TRBV6-5	TRBJ1-6	NA	NA	TGTGCCAGCAGTTGGGGGACAAATTCACCCCTCCACTTT	CASSWGTNSPLHF
TRBV7-8	TRBJ1-3	TRBD1	few	TGTGCCAGCAGCTGGACAGGGGCGACTGGAAACACCATATATTTT	CASSWTGATGNTIYF
TRBV7-2	TRBJ1-1	NA	NA	TGTGCCAGCAGCCAAACCTCTTATAGACCGGTGAACACTGAAGCTTTCTTT	CASSQTSYRPVNTEAFF
TRBV5-1	TRBJ1-6	NA	NA	TGCGCCAGCAGCTTACCACTTGATGGGGGCGTGACTCGGTCACCCCTCCACTTT	CASSLPLDGGVTRSPLHF
TRBV27	TRBJ2-2	NA	few	TGTGCCAGCAGTAATAGACAGGTTTCGAACACCGGGGAGCTGTTTTTT	CASSNRQVSNTGELFF
TRBV20-1	TRBJ1-1	NA	NA	TGCAGTGCTAGAGATAGGGGGGCCTTTGAAGCTTTCTTT	CSARDRGAFEAFF
TRBV10-3	TRBJ1-1	TRBD1	few	TGTGCCATCAGTGAGTCTCCCGGGACAGGGGACCGGGAAGCTTTCTTT	CAISESPGTGDREAFF
TRBV4-2	TRBJ2-7	NA	few	TGTGCCAGCAGCCAATCTCTAGCGCGGAGGTCCTACGAGCAGTACTTC	CASSQSLARRSYEQYF
TRBV6-1	TRBJ2-3	TRBD2	few	TGTGCCAGCATTAAAAGGGCTAGCGGGACCCTCACAGATACGCAGTATTTT	CASIKRASGTLTDTQYF
TRBV19	TRBJ1-3	NA	NA	TGTGCCAGTACCCTGACAGTCGACGGGGACACCATATATTTT	CASTLTVDGDTIYF
TRBV6-1	TRBJ1-1	TRBD1	NA	TGTGCCAGCAGTGGGGACAGGGCCACTGAAGCTTTCTTT	CASSGDRATEAFF